The entry that follows covers one T cell receptor (beta chain) sequence. This specimen belongs to a study of blood T cell repertoires in COVID-19. Study information: PBMCs, B-cell-depleted T cells, or T cells were the source of the cDNA or gDNA that made up the material.

Source study methods: For nucleated cells, counts were estimated from reference gene primer amplification. The data were produced by immunoSEQ multiplex PCR, yet TCRdb's version contains in-frame clones alone and is incomplete. V, J and clone size reflect that table, while D and trimming were determined from the DNA. The table shows about 170,000 clones, with around four fifths occurring only once. Source material: peripheral blood. The source of this sequence is a man aged 70-80 years with acute or convalescent COVID-19.

Here the CDR3 DNA reads TGTGCCAGCAGCTATACCACAGGGGGTCAGCCCCAGCATTTT. This translates into CASSYTTGGQPQHF. This chain uses TRBV7-2 with TRBJ1-5; TRBD1 agrees at 8 bases. V shed 4 bases and J 6 bases; nucleotides not matched to a gene: 5. Germline lookup yields CDR1 SGHTA and CDR2 FQGNSA. This CDR3 has 14 amino acids.